The text below deals with one T cell receptor (beta chain). Its matching antigen is unknown. With random hexamers, reverse transcription was performed on about 0.5 to 1 ug of RNA. TCRdb fed the immunoSEQ multiplex PCR reads into MiXCR, producing one record per CDR3 protein. Of about 100,000 distinct CDR3 sequences in the sample, 90% to 95% are singletons; the top ten hold roughly 0.32%. The sample comes from a study of CD8 T cells in Susac syndrome. CD8+ and CD4+ T cells from blood underwent TCR beta sequencing. While CD8+ and CD4+ T cells were isolated negatively, TEMRA cells were enriched by FACS. Broader study findings: As acknowledged by the study, its TCR sequencing and HLA analysis included a relatively small number of individuals.

Germline lookup yields CDR1 SGHTA and CDR2 FQGTGA. The CDR3 has 13 amino acids. V lost 4 bases and J 7 bases, leaving 10 bases between the germline ends. The clonotype comes from a human donor in good health. The rearrangement links TRBV7-3 to TRBJ2-2, with TRBD1 as a possible D gene (5 bases). The sample consisted of CD8+ T cells from PBMCs. The CDR3 sequence: CASSSQGDGELFF. CDR3 sequence (DNA): TGTGCCAGCAGCTCTCAGGGTGACGGGGAGCTGTTTTTT.